The present TCR beta chain was sequenced within a study of regulatory T cells in long-lasting Graves disease. Study-level points and caveats: The study found persistent patients shared more public clonotypes (roughly 2,800) than new patients (just over 950). Accuracy may have suffered from the small sample size.

Trimming removed 2 bases at V and 2 bases at J, with 9 bases between. Looked up from germline, CDR1 is SGHTA and CDR2 is FQGTGA. The CDR3 contains 14 residues. The time point was: persistent/refractory GD, antithyroid drugs over 5 years with positive TRAb. Making the TCR library involved RNA that had been extracted from PBMCs. Peripheral blood, roughly 10 milliliters of it, was drawn into EDTA tubes. Arm-PCR of CDR3 regions and iRepertoire HTBI primers were the basis on which TCR beta libraries were built. TCRdb re-derived calls from the multiplex PCR reads in MiXCR, one entry per CDR3 protein. Of almost 350,000 distinct CDR3 sequences in the sample, around a fifth were seen once. In this sample, this clonotype turned up once. What it binds is not known. This probably arose from a read error, given a far larger clone one base away.

The clonotype was recovered from a female donor with Graves disease. The sample here was peripheral blood mononuclear cells (PBMCs), taken when the disease was refractory, from a patient treated with antithyroid drugs. This chain joins TRBV7-3 and TRBJ1-2, with a weak D call TRBD1 (6 bases). The CDR3 DNA is TGTGCCAGCAGCTTAGCAGGACAGAACTATGGCTACACCTTC. It specifies CASSLAGQNYGYTF.